The clone carrying this T cell receptor beta chain was detected only a few times. What it binds is not known. These data originate in a study of response to subunit inactivated influenza vaccine. Study results and limitations: With each seasonal influenza vaccination, the authors suggested, few new T cells are recruited.

TCRdb reprocessed the RT-PCR reads with MiXCR, giving one entry per CDR3 protein. The sample includes a few hundred thousand distinct CDR3 sequences, 12% to 15% of them seen just once. J was trimmed by 1 base and V by 6 bases; bases with no gene match: 17. Germline V gene lookup returns CDR1 LGHNA and CDR2 YNFKEQ. This CDR3 has 21 amino acids. The sequence derives from a man aged 50 to 59 who received an inactivated influenza vaccine. The sample here was PBMCs from blood, taken roughly 12 days after vaccination. The rearrangement joins TRBV4-2 to TRBJ2-6; 11 nucleotides align to TRBD1. CDR3 nucleotide sequence: TGTGCCAGCAGGCCCGGGACAGGGGGTTTGGTTTCATCTTCTGGGGCCAACGTCCTGACTTTC. It specifies CASRPGTGGLVSSSGANVLTF.